The entry below describes one TCR beta chain. The germline gives CDR1 PRHDT, CDR2 FYEKMQ (reference sequence). V shed 5 bases, J shed 4 bases, and the junction held 5 bases outside the gene matches. The CDR3 covers 14 residues. This sample is drawn from a study of blood T cell repertoires in COVID-19. The data were produced by immunoSEQ multiplex PCR, yet TCRdb's version contains in-frame clones alone and is incomplete. The sample lists hundreds of thousands of clones, about 86% occurring once. The source material was PBMCs or T cells enriched from blood (not recorded which). The rearrangement links TRBV13 to TRBJ2-5; the match to TRBD2 covers 9 bases. The sequence derives from a woman between 50 and 59 years old in a cohort exposed to, infected with or recovered from COVID-19 (not recorded which). In DNA form, the CDR3 reads TGTGCCAGCAGCCGTAGCGGGGGTGGAGAGACCCAGTACTTC. It is translated as CASSRSGGGETQYF.